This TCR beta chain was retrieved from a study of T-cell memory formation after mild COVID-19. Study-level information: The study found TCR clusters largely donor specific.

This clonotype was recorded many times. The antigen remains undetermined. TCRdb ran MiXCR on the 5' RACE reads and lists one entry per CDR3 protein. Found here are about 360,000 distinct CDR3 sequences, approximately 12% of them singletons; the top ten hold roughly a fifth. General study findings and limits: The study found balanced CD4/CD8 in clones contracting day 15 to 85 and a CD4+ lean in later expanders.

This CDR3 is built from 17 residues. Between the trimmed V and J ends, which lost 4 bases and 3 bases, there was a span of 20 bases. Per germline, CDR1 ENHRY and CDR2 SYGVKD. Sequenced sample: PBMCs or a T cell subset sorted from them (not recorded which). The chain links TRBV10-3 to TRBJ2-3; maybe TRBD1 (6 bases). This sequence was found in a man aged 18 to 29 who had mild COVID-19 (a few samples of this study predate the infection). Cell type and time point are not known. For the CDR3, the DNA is TGTGCCATCAGTGCATTCTTACAGGGAGTTGCAACAGATACGCAGTATTTT. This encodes CAISAFLQGVATDTQYF.